Sequencing of this T cell receptor beta chain was carried out in a study of CD8+ T cells in alopecia areata. This CDR3 is 15 amino acids long. Trimming took 4 bases from V and 0 from J, leaving 10 bases between them. Looked up from germline, CDR1 is KGHSH and CDR2 is LQKENI. Described treatment: oral pan-JAK inhibitor, 5-10 mg twice daily. It was cDNA, reverse transcribed from extracted RNA, that served as the sequencing template. Using immunoSEQ multiplex PCR, the repertoire was profiled, and TCRdb retains in-frame clones only, with some absent. There are around 100,000 clones in the sample; roughly 55% occur only once, and 12% lies in the top ten.

The rearrangement uses TRBV18 and TRBJ1-5, with D perhaps matching TRBD1 (6 bases). The TCR was taken from a human donor with alopecia areata. The specimen comprised CD8+ T cells sorted from blood, sampled at week 24, from a patient treated with tofacitinib. The CDR3 spells CASSHGTLSNQPQHF. CDR3 bases: TGTGCCAGCTCACACGGGACACTTAGCAATCAGCCCCAGCATTTT.